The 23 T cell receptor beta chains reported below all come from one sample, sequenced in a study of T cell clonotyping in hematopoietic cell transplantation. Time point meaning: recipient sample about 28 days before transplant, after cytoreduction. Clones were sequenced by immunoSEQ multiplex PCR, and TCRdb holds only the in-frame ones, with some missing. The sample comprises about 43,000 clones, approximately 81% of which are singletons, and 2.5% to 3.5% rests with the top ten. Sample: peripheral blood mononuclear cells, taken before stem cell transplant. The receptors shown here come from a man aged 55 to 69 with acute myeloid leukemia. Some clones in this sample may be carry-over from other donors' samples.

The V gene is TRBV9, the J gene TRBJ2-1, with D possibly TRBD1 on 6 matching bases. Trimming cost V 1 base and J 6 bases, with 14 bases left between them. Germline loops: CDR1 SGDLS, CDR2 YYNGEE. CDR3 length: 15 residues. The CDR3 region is CASSVWGRGGNEQFF. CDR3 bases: TGTGCCAGCAGCGTATGGGGTAGAGGGGGCAATGAGCAGTTCTTC.

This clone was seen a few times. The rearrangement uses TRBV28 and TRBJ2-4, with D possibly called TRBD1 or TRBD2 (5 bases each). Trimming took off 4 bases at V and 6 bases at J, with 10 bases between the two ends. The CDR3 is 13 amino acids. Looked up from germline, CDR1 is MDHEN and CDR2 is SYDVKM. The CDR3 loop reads CASSSGTLNIQYF. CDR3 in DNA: TGTGCCAGCAGTTCCGGGACCCTAAACATTCAGTACTTC.

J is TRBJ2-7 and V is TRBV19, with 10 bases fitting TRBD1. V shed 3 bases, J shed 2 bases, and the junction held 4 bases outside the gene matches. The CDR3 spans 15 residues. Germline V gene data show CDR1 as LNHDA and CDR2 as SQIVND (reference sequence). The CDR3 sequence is CASSMGQGTPYEQYF. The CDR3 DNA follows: TGTGCCAGTAGTATGGGACAGGGGACTCCCTACGAGCAGTACTTC.

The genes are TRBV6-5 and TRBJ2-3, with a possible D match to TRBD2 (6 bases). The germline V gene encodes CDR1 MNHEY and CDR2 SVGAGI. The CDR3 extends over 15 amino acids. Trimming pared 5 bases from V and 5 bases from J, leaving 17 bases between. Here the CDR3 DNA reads TGTGCCAGCAGTCCTGGGGGGAGTTCGGGAGATACGCAGTATTTT. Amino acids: CASSPGGSSGDTQYF.

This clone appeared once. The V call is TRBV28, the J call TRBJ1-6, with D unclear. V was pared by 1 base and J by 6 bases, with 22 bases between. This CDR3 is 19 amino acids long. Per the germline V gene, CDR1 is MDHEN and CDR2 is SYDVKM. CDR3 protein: CASSLSPGLGALFNSPLHF. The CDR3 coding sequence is TGTGCCAGCAGTTTATCCCCGGGATTAGGTGCTTTATTTAATTCACCCCTCCACTTT.

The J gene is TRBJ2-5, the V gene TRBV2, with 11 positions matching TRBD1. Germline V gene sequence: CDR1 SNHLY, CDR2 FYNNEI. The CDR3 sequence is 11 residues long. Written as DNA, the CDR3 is TGTGTTGGGACAGGGGGTGAGACCCAGTACTTC. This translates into CVGTGGETQYF.

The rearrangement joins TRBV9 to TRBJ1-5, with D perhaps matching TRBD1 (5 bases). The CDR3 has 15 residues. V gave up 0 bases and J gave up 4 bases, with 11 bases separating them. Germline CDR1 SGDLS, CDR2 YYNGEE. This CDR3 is CASSVDGTANQPQHF. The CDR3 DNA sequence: TGTGCCAGCAGCGTAGATGGGACCGCGAATCAGCCCCAGCATTTT.

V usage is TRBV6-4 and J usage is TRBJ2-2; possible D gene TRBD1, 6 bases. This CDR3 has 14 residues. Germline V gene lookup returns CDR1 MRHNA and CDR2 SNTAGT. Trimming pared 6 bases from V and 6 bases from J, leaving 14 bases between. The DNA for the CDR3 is TGTGCCAGCAGGGCAGGGGTTCGGGCCGGGGAGCTGTTTTTT. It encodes CASRAGVRAGELFF.

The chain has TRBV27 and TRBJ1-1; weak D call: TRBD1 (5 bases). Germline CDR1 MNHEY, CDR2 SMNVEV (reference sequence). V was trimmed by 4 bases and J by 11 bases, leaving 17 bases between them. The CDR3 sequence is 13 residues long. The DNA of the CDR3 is TGTGCCAGCAGTTCCCAGGGATGGCTAGGGGCTTTCTTT. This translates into CASSSQGWLGAFF.

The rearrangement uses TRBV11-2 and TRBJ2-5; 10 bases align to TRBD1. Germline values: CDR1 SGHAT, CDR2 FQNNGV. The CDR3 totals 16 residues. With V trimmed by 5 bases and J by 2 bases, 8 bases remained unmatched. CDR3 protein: CASSPWDRGYQETQYF. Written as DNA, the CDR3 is TGTGCCAGCAGCCCCTGGGACAGGGGTTATCAAGAGACCCAGTACTTC. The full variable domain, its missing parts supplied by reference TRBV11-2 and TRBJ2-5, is EAGVAQSPRYKIIEKRQSVAFWCNPISGHATLYWYQQILGQGPKLLIQFQNNGVVDDSQLPKDRFSAERLKGVDSTLKIQPAKLEDSAVYLCASSPWDRGYQETQYFGPGTRLLVL.

The CDR3 here is CASSLARGYQETQYF. DNA of the CDR3: TGTGCCAGCAGCTTGGCGCGGGGGTACCAAGAGACCCAGTACTTC. The rearrangement uses TRBV7-2 and TRBJ2-5; 7 bases match TRBD2. The trim removed 3 bases at V and 0 bases at J, leaving 4 bases unmatched. CDR1 SGHTA and CDR2 FQGNSA come from the germline V gene. The CDR3 extends over 15 amino acids.

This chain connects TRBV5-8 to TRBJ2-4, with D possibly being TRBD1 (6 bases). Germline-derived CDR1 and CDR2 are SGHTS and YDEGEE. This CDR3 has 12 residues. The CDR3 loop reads CACRAGVNIQYF. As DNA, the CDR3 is TGTGCATGCCGGGCAGGGGTAAACATTCAGTACTTC. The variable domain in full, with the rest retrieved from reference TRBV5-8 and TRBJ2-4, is EAGVTQSPTHLIKTRGQQATLRCSPISGHTSVYWYQQALGLGLQFLLWYDEGEERNRGNFPPRFSGRQFPNYSSELNVNALELEDSALYLCACRAGVNIQYFGAGTRLSVL.

In DNA form, the CDR3 reads TGTGCCAGCAGCTTTCTAGGGTCGGAGACCCAGTACTTC. Translation: CASSFLGSETQYF. The chain links TRBV14 to TRBJ2-5; D is uncertain. The germline V gene has CDR1 SGHDN and CDR2 FVKESK. V gave up 5 bases and J gave up 5 bases, with 12 bases separating them. This CDR3 contains 13 residues.

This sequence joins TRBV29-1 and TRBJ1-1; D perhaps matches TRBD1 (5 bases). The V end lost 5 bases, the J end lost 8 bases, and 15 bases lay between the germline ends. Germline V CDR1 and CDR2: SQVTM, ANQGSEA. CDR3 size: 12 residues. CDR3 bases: TGCAGCGTTTTCGACAGACTCAGCGAAGCTTTCTTT. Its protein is CSVFDRLSEAFF.

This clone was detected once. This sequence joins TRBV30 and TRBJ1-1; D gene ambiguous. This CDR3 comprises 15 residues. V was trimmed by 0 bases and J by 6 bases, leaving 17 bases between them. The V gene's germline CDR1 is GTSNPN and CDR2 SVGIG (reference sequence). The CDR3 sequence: CAWSVLGGGVSEAFF. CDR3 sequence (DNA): TGTGCCTGGAGTGTACTAGGAGGCGGAGTCTCTGAAGCTTTCTTT. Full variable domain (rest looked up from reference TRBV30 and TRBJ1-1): SQTIHQWPATLVQPVGSPLSLECTVEGTSNPNLYWYRQAAGRGLQLLFYSVGIGQISSEVPQNLSASRPQDRQFILSSKKLLLSDSGFYLCAWSVLGGGVSEAFFGQGTRLTVV.

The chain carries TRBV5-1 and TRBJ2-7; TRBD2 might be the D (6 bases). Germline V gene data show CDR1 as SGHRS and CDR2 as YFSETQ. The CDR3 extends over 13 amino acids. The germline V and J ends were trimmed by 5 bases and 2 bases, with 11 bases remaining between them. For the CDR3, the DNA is TGCGCCAGCAGAACGGGGGATCCCTACGAGCAGTACTTC. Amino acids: CASRTGDPYEQYF. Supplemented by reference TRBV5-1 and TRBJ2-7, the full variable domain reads KAGVTQTPRYLIKTRGQQVTLSCSPISGHRSVSWYQQTPGQGLQFLFEYFSETQRNKGNFPGRFSGRQFSNSRSEMNVSTLELGDSALYLCASRTGDPYEQYFGPGTRLTVT.

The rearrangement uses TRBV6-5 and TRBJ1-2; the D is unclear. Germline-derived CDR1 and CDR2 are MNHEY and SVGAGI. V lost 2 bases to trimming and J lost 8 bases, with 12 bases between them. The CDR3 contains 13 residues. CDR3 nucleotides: TGTGCCAGCAGTTACGGCCAGGTGGAGGGCTACACCTTC. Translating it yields CASSYGQVEGYTF.

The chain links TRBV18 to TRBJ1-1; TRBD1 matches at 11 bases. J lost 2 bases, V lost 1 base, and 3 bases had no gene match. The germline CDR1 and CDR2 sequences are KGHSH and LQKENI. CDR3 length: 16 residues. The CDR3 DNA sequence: TGTGCCAGCTCACCACGGACAGGGGGCTTCAACACTGAAGCTTTCTTT. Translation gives CASSPRTGGFNTEAFF.

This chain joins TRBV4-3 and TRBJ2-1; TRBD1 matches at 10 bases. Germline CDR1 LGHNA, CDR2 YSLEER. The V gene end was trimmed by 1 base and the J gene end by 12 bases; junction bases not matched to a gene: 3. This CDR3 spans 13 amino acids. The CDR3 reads CASSQARDRGQFF. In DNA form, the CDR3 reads TGCGCCAGCAGCCAAGCCCGGGACAGGGGGCAGTTCTTC.

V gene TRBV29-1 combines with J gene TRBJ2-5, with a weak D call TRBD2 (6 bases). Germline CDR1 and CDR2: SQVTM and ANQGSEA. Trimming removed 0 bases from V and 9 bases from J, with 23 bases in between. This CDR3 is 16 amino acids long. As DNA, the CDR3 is TGCAGCGTTGAAGATCATGGTAGCGTGTTCGGCGGGGCCCAGTACTTC. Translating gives CSVEDHGSVFGGAQYF.

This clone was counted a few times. This CDR3 is CAREVRSAGQGRRYEQYF. DNA for the CDR3: TGTGCCCGCGAGGTGAGGTCTGCGGGACAGGGGAGGAGGTACGAGCAGTACTTC. The chain uses TRBV30 and TRBJ2-7, with 10 bases that match TRBD1. The CDR3 is made up of 18 amino acids. Trimming removed 8 bases from V and 4 bases from J; junction bases left unmatched: 23. Germline V gene sequence: CDR1 GTSNPN, CDR2 SVGIG (reference sequence).

This CDR3 is CASTNTGGSGNTIYF. DNA of the CDR3: TGTGCCAGTACCAACACAGGGGGCTCTGGAAACACCATATATTTT. The gene calls are TRBV19 and TRBJ1-3, with 8 nucleotides matching TRBD1. J was trimmed by 0 bases and V by 7 bases; bases with no gene match: 5. The germline gives CDR1 LNHDA, CDR2 SQIVND (reference sequence). The CDR3 contains 15 residues.

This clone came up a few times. Here the CDR3 DNA reads TGCAGCGTGCTTAGACTAGCGGGGATCTCCTACGAGCAGTACTTC. It yields the protein CSVLRLAGISYEQYF. This chain uses TRBV29-1 with TRBJ2-7; 11 bases agree with TRBD2. The trim removed 6 bases at V and 0 bases at J, leaving 7 bases unmatched. Germline V gene lookup returns CDR1 SQVTM and CDR2 ANQGSEA. The CDR3 is 15 amino acids.